This T cell receptor (beta chain) was sequenced for a study of chemoradiotherapy in HPV16-positive cancers. Study summary: A couple of HPV16-positive patients' cells yielded candidate HPV-specific clones and common motifs.

This CDR3 is built from 15 residues. V lost 0 bases to trimming and J lost 2 bases, with 10 bases between them. Germline-derived CDR1 and CDR2 are SGDLS and YYNGEE. Over chemoradiotherapy, repertoires were sampled more than once. General observations from the study: Candidate HPV-specific clones and E7-related TCR motifs grew in tumor during treatment. For HPV16-positive patients, expanding HPV-responsive T cells associated with longer recurrence-free survival.

Regarding this clone: Its matching antigen is unknown.

The assay was immunoSEQ multiplex PCR, and TCRdb's table has in-frame clones only and misses some. Among just over 25,000 clones listed, 85% to 95% were seen once. This TCR derives from a human donor with HPV-associated anogenital cancer. This specimen was blood, taken from a patient who underwent chemoradiotherapy. The rearrangement links TRBV9 to TRBJ2-3; unclear D gene. The CDR3 region is CASSVGILSTDTQYF. CDR3 in DNA: TGTGCCAGCAGCGTAGGGATTTTATCCACAGATACGCAGTATTTT.